This record covers a single T cell receptor beta chain. The data were obtained in a study of blood T cell repertoires in COVID-19. The protocol was immunoSEQ multiplex PCR, while the TCRdb copy is restricted to in-frame clones and leaves out a portion. The sample lists approximately 360,000 clones, around 89% occurring once. V dropped 6 bases and J dropped 5; count of bases not matched to a gene: 8. Germline lookup yields CDR1 LNHDA and CDR2 SQIVND (reference sequence). This CDR3 has 16 residues. The receptor comes from a man aged 35-49 years with acute or convalescent COVID-19. Input material: peripheral blood. This chain connects TRBV19 to TRBJ2-2; 11 bases are shared with TRBD1. In nucleotides, the CDR3 is TGTGCCAGTAGCGAGGACAGGGGGCGAAGTACCGGGGAGCTGTTTTTT. This sequence encodes CASSEDRGRSTGELFF. Supplemented by reference TRBV19 and TRBJ2-2, the full variable domain reads DGGITQSPKYLFRKEGQNVTLSCEQNLNHDAMYWYRQDPGQGLRLIYYSQIVNDFQKGDIAEGYSVSREKKESFPLTVTSAQKNPTAFYLCASSEDRGRSTGELFFGEGSRLTVL.